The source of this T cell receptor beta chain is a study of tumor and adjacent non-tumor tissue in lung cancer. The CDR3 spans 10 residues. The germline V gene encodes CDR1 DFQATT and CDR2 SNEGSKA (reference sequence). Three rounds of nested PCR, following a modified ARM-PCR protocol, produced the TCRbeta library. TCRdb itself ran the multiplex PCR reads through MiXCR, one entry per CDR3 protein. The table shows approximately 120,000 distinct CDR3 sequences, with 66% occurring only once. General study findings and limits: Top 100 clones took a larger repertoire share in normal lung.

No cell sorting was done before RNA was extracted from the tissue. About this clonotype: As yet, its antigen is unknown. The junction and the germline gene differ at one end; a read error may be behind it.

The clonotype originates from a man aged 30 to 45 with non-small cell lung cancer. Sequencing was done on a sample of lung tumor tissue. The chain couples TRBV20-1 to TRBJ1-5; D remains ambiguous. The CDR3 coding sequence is TGCAATGCTAGGAATCAGCCCCAGCATTTT. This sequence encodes CNARNQPQHF.